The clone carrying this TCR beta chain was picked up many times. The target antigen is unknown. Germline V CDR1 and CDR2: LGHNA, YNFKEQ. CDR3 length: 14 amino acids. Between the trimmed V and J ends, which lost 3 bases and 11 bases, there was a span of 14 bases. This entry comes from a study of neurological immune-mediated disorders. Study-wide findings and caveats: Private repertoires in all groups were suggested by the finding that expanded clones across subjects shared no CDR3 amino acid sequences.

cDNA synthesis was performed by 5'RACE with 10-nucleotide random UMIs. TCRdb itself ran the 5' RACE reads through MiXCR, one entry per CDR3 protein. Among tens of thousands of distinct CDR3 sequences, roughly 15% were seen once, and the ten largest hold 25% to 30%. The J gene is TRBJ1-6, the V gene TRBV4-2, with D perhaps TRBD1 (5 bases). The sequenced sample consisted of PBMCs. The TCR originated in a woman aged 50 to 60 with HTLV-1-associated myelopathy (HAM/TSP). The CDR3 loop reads CASSHGGREAPLHF. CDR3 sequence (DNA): TGTGCCAGCAGCCACGGGGGACGGGAGGCACCCCTCCACTTT.